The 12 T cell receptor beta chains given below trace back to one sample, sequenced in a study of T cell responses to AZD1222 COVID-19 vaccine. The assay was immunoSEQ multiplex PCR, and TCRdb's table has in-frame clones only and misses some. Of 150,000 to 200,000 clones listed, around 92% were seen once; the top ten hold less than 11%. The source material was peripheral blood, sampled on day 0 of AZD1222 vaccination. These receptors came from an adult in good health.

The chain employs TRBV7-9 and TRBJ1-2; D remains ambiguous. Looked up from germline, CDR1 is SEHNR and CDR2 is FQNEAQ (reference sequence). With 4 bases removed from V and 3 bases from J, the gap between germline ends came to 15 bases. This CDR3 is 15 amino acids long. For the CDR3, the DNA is TGTGCCAGCAGCTCCCTTCTGGACGGGGACTATGGCTACACCTTC. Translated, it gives CASSSLLDGDYGYTF.

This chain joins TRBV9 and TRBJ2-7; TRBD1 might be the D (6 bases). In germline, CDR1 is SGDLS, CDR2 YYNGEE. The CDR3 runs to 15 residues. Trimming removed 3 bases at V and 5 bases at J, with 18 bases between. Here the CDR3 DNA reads TGTGCCAGCAGCGCAACAGGGAGCATCGTGGACGAGCAGTACTTC. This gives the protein CASSATGSIVDEQYF.

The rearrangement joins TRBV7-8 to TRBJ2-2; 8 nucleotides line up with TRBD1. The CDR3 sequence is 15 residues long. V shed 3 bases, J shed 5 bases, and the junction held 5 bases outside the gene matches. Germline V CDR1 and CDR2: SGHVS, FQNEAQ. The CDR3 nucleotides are TGTGCCAGCAGCTTTCAGGGGGCAAGGACCGGGGAGCTGTTTTTT. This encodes CASSFQGARTGELFF.

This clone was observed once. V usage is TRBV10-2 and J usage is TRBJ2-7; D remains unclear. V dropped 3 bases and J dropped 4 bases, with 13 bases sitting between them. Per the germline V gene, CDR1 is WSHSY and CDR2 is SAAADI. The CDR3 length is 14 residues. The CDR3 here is CASSDGFSGYEQYF. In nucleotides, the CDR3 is TGCGCCAGCAGTGACGGCTTTTCCGGATACGAGCAGTACTTC.

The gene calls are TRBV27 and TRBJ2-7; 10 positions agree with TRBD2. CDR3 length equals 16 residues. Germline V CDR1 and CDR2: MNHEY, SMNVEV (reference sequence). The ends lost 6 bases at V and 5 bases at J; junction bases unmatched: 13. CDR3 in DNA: TGTGCCAGCAGGTTGGGGCTAGCGGGAGCAGAAAACGAGCAGTACTTC. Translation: CASRLGLAGAENEQYF.

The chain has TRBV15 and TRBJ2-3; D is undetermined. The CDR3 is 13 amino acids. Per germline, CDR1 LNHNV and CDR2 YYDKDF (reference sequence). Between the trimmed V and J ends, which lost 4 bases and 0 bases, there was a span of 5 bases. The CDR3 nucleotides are TGTGCCACCAGCACAGGCAGCACAGATACGCAGTATTTT. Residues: CATSTGSTDTQYF.

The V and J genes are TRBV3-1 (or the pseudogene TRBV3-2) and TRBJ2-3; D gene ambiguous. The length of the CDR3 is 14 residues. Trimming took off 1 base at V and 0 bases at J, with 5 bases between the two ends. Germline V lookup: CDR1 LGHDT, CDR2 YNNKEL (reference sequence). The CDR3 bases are TGTGCCAGCAGCCAAGGACCAAGCACAGATACGCAGTATTTT. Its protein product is CASSQGPSTDTQYF.

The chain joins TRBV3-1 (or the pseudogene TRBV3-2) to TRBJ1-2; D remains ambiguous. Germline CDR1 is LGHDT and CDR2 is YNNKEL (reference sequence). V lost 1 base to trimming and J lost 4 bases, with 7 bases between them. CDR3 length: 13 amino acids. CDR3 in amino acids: CASSQALLYGYTF. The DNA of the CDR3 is TGTGCCAGCAGCCAAGCCCTTCTCTATGGCTACACCTTC.

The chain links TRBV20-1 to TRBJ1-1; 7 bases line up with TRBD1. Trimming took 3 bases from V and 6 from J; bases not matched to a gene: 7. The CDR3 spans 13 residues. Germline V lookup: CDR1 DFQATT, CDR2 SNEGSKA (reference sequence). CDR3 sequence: CSASGDRVAEAFF. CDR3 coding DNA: TGCAGTGCTAGTGGCGACAGGGTAGCTGAAGCTTTCTTT.

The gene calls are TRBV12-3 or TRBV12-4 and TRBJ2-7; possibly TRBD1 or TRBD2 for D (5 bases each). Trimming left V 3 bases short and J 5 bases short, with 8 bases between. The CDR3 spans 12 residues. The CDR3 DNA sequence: TGTGCCAGCAGTTTGGGGGAGCACGAGCAGTACTTC. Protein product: CASSLGEHEQYF.

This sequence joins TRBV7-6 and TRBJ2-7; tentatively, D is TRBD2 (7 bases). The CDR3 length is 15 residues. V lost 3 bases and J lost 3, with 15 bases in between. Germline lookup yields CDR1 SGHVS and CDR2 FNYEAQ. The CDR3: CASSFEQGLSYEQYF. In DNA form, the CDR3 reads TGTGCCAGCAGCTTTGAACAGGGACTAAGCTACGAGCAGTACTTC.

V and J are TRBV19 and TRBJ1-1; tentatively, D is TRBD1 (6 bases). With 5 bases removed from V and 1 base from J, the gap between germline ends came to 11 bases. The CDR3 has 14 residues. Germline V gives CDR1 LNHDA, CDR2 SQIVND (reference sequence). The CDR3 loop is CASSQEQGNTEAFF. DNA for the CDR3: TGTGCCAGTAGTCAAGAACAGGGGAACACTGAAGCTTTCTTT.